The next 15 T cell receptor beta chains were all read from a single sample in a study of T-cell memory formation after mild COVID-19. One entry per CDR3 protein results from TCRdb running MiXCR on the 5' RACE reads. Of approximately 560,000 distinct CDR3 sequences listed, around 15% are singletons. The sequenced material came from PBMCs or a T cell subset sorted from them (not recorded which). The receptors stem from an adult woman who had mild COVID-19 (a few samples of this study predate the infection). Cell type and time point are not known.

This chain joins TRBV27 and TRBJ2-1; TRBD2 matches at 8 bases. Germline values: CDR1 MNHEY, CDR2 SMNVEV (reference sequence). Trimming took 2 bases from V and 3 from J; bases not matched to a gene: 3. This CDR3 has 15 amino acids. CDR3 protein: CASSLKAGGYNEQFF. The DNA of the CDR3 is TGTGCCAGCAGTTTAAAGGCGGGGGGCTACAATGAGCAGTTCTTC.

This chain uses TRBV15 with TRBJ2-1; 10 positions match TRBD2. The CDR3 spans 19 residues. Germline lookup yields CDR1 LNHNV and CDR2 YYDKDF (reference sequence). The V and J ends lost 0 bases and 3 bases, in that order; junction bases with no gene match: 11. In DNA form, the CDR3 reads TGTGCCACCAGCAGAGACTCGGGACTAGCGACGGTAAGCTACAATGAGCAGTTCTTC. Its translation is CATSRDSGLATVSYNEQFF.

The chain carries TRBV7-9 and TRBJ2-3; D is unresolved. The CDR3 runs 15 residues. Trimming shortened V by 7 bases and J by 1 base, and 15 bases separated the two germline ends. Germline CDR1 reads SEHNR; CDR2 reads FQNEAQ (reference sequence). The CDR3 DNA follows: TGTGCCAGCACCCCACAGAGCCCGGGCACAGATACGCAGTATTTT. This translates into CASTPQSPGTDTQYF.

This clonotype came up a few times. V gene TRBV11-2 combines with J gene TRBJ2-3; a weak D match, TRBD2 (5 bases). From germline, CDR1 is SGHAT and CDR2 FQNNGV. The CDR3 extends over 16 amino acids. The V gene lost 1 base and the J gene lost 0 bases, with 11 bases spanning the gap. CDR3 nucleotide sequence: TGTGCCAGCAGCTTAGGAGGGTTAGGGAGCACAGATACGCAGTATTTT. This translates into CASSLGGLGSTDTQYF.

This clonotype was found a few times. V usage is TRBV20-1 and J usage is TRBJ2-7; no reliable D call. V gave up 3 bases and J gave up 3 bases, with 12 bases separating them. The CDR3 spans 13 residues. The germline V gene encodes CDR1 DFQATT and CDR2 SNEGSKA (reference sequence). In DNA, the CDR3 is TGCAGTGCTAGCTCGCCCTTCGACTACGAGCAGTACTTC. The encoded protein is CSASSPFDYEQYF.

This clonotype has more than one count but fewer than ten. V and J are TRBV7-9 and TRBJ1-2, with D possibly matching TRBD1 (5 bases). CDR1 is SEHNR and CDR2 is FQNEAQ in the germline V gene (reference sequence). The CDR3 consists of 16 residues. The ends were cut back, 3 bases at V and 1 base at J, with 15 bases in the middle. In nucleotides, the CDR3 is TGTGCCAGCAGCTTTATGGGAGGGACGGATAACTATGGCTACACCTTC. As protein: CASSFMGGTDNYGYTF.

J is TRBJ2-2 and V is TRBV18; 7 bases are shared with TRBD1. With V trimmed by 0 bases and J by 4 bases, 5 bases remained unmatched. The CDR3 runs 16 residues. The V gene's germline CDR1 is KGHSH and CDR2 LQKENI. CDR3 nucleotides: TGTGCCAGCTCACCACCGGCAGGGGGAAGCACCGGGGAGCTGTTTTTT. Amino acids: CASSPPAGGSTGELFF.

V is TRBV6-5 and J is TRBJ2-7; no definite D call. Deletions cut 7 bases from V and 13 bases from J, with 17 bases between. This CDR3 has 11 amino acids. From germline, CDR1 is MNHEY and CDR2 SVGAGI. DNA of the CDR3: TGTGCCAGCACCGCCACGGCCGTCGATTACTTC. Protein product: CASTATAVDYF.

The chain links TRBV29-1 to TRBJ1-2, with D hard to call. The germline CDR1 and CDR2 sequences are SQVTM and ANQGSEA. This CDR3 has 12 amino acids. V was pared by 7 bases and J by 6 bases, with 15 bases between. CDR3 sequence: CSGESASDGYTF. In DNA, the CDR3 is TGCAGCGGCGAATCGGCATCTGATGGCTACACCTTC. Full variable domain (rest looked up from reference TRBV29-1 and TRBJ1-2): SAVISQKPSRDICQRGTSLTIQCQVDSQVTMMFWYRQQPGQSLTLIATANQGSEATYESGFVIDKFPISRPNLTFSTLTVSNMSPEDSSIYLCSGESASDGYTFGSGTRLTVV.

The chain links TRBV12-3 or TRBV12-4 to TRBJ1-5; 7 positions agree with TRBD1. Germline trimming cut 6 bases from V and 4 bases from J; bases unmatched to any gene: 6. The CDR3 has 14 amino acids. Here the CDR3 reads CASSFGQANQPQHF. The CDR3 coding sequence is TGTGCCAGCAGCTTCGGACAGGCAAATCAGCCCCAGCATTTT.

The V call is TRBV29-1, the J call TRBJ2-7; D is perhaps TRBD1 or TRBD2 (5 bases each). The CDR3 has 14 amino acids. Trimming pared 2 bases from V and 2 bases from J, leaving 13 bases between. Germline V gene lookup returns CDR1 SQVTM and CDR2 ANQGSEA. This chain's CDR3 is CSVESGHDPYEQYF. For the CDR3, the DNA is TGCAGCGTTGAAAGCGGACATGACCCCTACGAGCAGTACTTC.

This rearrangement joins TRBV3-1 to TRBJ2-7; D remains unclear. The germline V gene encodes CDR1 LGHDT and CDR2 YNNKEL (reference sequence). Trimming removed 0 bases from V and 0 bases from J, with 12 bases in between. This CDR3 region has 16 residues. Here the CDR3 reads CASSQDQIPGSYEQYF. The CDR3 DNA reads as TGTGCCAGCAGCCAAGATCAGATTCCGGGCTCCTACGAGCAGTACTTC.

This clonotype has just a few counts. This sequence joins TRBV24-1 and TRBJ2-1; TRBD2 aligns across 14 bases. The CDR3 consists of 17 residues. The germline V gene has CDR1 KGHDR and CDR2 SFDVKD. The trim removed 1 base at V and 7 bases at J, leaving 5 bases unmatched. Here the CDR3 reads CATSDLGTSGRLNEQFF. The CDR3 coding sequence is TGTGCCACCAGTGATTTAGGGACTAGCGGGAGATTAAATGAGCAGTTCTTC.

This clonotype appeared a few times. CDR3 bases: TGCGCCAGCAGCCCGAGGACAGGGACAGGAAACACCATATATTTT. Residues: CASSPRTGTGNTIYF. J is TRBJ1-3 and V is TRBV5-1; TRBD1 matches at 8 bases. This CDR3 has 15 residues. After removal of 4 bases from V and 4 bases from J, the junction contained 7 bases not matched to a gene. Germline V CDR1 and CDR2: SGHRS, YFSETQ.

There are a few counts of this clonotype. This sequence joins TRBV7-9 and TRBJ2-2, with D tentatively TRBD1 (6 bases). V lost 5 bases and J lost 6, with 10 bases in between. Germline lookup yields CDR1 SEHNR and CDR2 FQNEAQ (reference sequence). CDR3 length equals 13 residues. The CDR3 reads CASSTQGPGELFF. CDR3 DNA: TGTGCCAGCAGCACACAGGGACCCGGGGAGCTGTTTTTT.